This T cell receptor (beta chain) was profiled in a study of blood T cell repertoires in COVID-19 (dated by TCRdb to the early 2020s). For the study in its entirety: Samples from collaborators originated in the United States, Italy and Spain and spanned both the acute and convalescent phases of COVID-19. Sample metadata almost always included a de-identified subject ID, COVID-19 status, age in years and sex. The repertoires were made available in a free public database intended to serve as a resource for research on the immune response to SARS-CoV-2. The dataset comprised deeply sampled blood TCRbeta repertoires from subjects exposed to, actively infected with, or recovered from COVID-19. Samples were obtained from the ongoing ImmuneRACE study (first 160 participants) and from 1,000 to 1,500 subjects provided by 6 global collaborators. The material from the prospective study consisted of cDNA or gDNA derived from T cells, B-cell-depleted T cells, or PBMCs. HLA class I and class II types, where available, came from metadata supplied by the sample provider rather than from assay-based typing.

The immunoSEQ Assay, a bias-controlled multiplex PCR, was used to amplify TCRbeta CDR3 regions from genomic DNA. The published analysis was carried out like this. The number of nucleated cells in each sample was estimated by amplification of reference gene primers within the assay. Sequence reads were collapsed and filtered to measure the absolute abundance of every unique TCRbeta CDR3 rearrangement. For each sample, productive Simpson clonality was calculated as the square root of Simpson's diversity index across productive rearrangements. This is the immuneACCESS table as TCRdb keeps it, with only in-frame sequences that have V and J called. A part of the clones is gone; compared with another copy, unresolved V genes explain less than half, and the rest is unexplained. That table gives V, J and clone size, and the DNA gave D and trimming. Present in this sample are some 100,000 clones, 80% to 90% of which were seen just once. About 4.6% of the sample goes to the ten largest clones.

Beyond this particular receptor, the publication reports: The amount of clinical and demographic metadata varied by source and participant and was provided uncurated.

Regarding this clone: Its binding antigen is unknown. Base qualities were left out, and no much larger clone turns up one base away.

Whole blood was collected in K2EDTA tubes by collaborating institutions according to the institutions' own protocols. Collaborator samples were shipped for TCRbeta analysis as frozen whole blood, isolated PBMCs, or DNA extracted from either sample type. The CDR3 covers 13 residues, taking in both the cysteine and the phenylalanine. Only CDR3 DNA is held: 39 bases, read in frame from base 1. Between the V and J ends, shortened by 3 bases and 9 bases respectively, the junction contains 14 bases. The germline V gene gives CDR1 as MDHEN and CDR2 as SYDVKM. The rearrangement joined TRBV28 to TRBJ1-2; too little of a D gene remains to name it. This clonotype was sampled from a human donor in a cohort sampled during active COVID-19. Sequenced material: peripheral blood. The DNA sequence is as follows: TGTGCCAGCAGTTTTTTGTCACCCGAGCGCTACACCTTC. It is translated as CASSFLSPERYTF.